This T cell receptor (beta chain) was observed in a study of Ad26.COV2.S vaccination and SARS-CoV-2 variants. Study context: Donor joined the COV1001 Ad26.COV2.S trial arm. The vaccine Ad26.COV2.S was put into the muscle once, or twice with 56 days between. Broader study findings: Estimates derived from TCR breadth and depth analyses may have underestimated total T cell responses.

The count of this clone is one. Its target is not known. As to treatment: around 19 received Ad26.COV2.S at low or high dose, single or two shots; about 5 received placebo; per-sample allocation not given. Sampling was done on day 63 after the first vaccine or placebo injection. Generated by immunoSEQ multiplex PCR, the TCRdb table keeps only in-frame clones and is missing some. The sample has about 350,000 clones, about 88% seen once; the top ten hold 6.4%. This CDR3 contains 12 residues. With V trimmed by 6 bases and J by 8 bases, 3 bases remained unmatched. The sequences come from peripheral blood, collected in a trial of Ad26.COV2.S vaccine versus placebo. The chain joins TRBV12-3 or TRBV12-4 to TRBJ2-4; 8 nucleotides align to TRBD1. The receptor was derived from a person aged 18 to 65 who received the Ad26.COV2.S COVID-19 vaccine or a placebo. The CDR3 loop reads CASRDRAHIQYF. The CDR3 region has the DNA TGTGCCAGCAGGGACAGGGCGCACATTCAGTACTTC.